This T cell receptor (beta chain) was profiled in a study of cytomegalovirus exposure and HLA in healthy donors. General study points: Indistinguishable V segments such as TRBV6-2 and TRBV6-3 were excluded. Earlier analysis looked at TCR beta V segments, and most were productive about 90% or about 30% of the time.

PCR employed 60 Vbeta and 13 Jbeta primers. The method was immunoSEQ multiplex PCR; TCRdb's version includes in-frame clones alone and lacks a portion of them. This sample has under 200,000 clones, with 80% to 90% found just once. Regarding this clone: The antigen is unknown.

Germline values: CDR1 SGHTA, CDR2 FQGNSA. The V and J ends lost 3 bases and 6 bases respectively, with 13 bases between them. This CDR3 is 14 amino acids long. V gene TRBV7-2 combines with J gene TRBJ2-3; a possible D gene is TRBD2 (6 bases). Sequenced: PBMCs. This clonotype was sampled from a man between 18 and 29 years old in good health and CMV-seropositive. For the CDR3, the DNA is TGTGCCAGCAGCTTTAGCTCGGGGGAGGATACGCAGTATTTT. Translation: CASSFSSGEDTQYF.